What follows are 7 T cell receptor beta chains derived from one specimen sequenced in a study of blood T cell repertoires in COVID-19. Assay: immunoSEQ multiplex PCR; the TCRdb copy retains only in-frame clones and omits some. This sample has about 80,000 clones, with around 79% found just once. Sequencing input: peripheral blood. Receptors originate from a man at least 80 years old with acute or convalescent COVID-19.

The chain links TRBV5-1 to TRBJ2-5, with TRBD2 matching 10 bases. J gave up 2 bases and V 0 bases, and 7 bases lay outside the gene matches. The CDR3 totals 17 residues. The germline gives CDR1 SGHRS, CDR2 YFSETQ. CDR3 bases: TGCGCCAGCAGCTTGGCCGCCGGAGCGGGGGGGCAAGAGACCCAGTACTTC. Amino acids: CASSLAAGAGGQETQYF.

This sequence joins TRBV5-1 and TRBJ2-5; TRBD2 matches 8 bases. The length of the CDR3 is 15 residues. The V gene end was trimmed by 2 bases and the J gene end by 1 base; junction bases not matched to a gene: 4. From germline, CDR1 is SGHRS and CDR2 YFSETQ. The CDR3 coding sequence is TGCGCCAGCAGCTTCCAGAGCGGGGGCCAAGAGACCCAGTACTTC. It encodes CASSFQSGGQETQYF. The whole variable domain, filled in from reference TRBV5-1 and TRBJ2-5, reads KAGVTQTPRYLIKTRGQQVTLSCSPISGHRSVSWYQQTPGQGLQFLFEYFSETQRNKGNFPGRFSGRQFSNSRSEMNVSTLELGDSALYLCASSFQSGGQETQYFGPGTRLLVL.

The count of this clone is one. The gene calls are TRBV5-5 and TRBJ1-5; D is uncertain. V was clipped by 2 bases and J by 2 bases, with 11 bases between them. Germline V gene sequence: CDR1 SGHKS, CDR2 YYEKEE (reference sequence). This CDR3 contains 15 residues. The CDR3 sequence is CASSLVIGGNQPQHF. CDR3 bases: TGTGCCAGCAGCTTAGTAATCGGAGGCAATCAGCCCCAGCATTTT. Full variable domain (missing parts from reference TRBV5-5 and TRBJ1-5): DAGVTQSPTHLIKTRGQQVTLRCSPISGHKSVSWYQQVLGQGPQFIFQYYEKEERGRGNFPDRFSARQFPNYSSELNVNALLLGDSALYLCASSLVIGGNQPQHFGDGTRLSIL.

The V gene is TRBV19, the J gene TRBJ1-1; D remains unclear. In germline, CDR1 is LNHDA, CDR2 SQIVND (reference sequence). The CDR3 has 14 amino acids. V shed 0 bases and J shed 5 bases, with 10 bases lying between them. In DNA, the CDR3 is TGTGCCAGTAGTATAGATTTCGGGATAACTGAAGCTTTCTTT. Protein sequence: CASSIDFGITEAFF. The whole variable domain, remainder taken from reference TRBV19 and TRBJ1-1, is DGGITQSPKYLFRKEGQNVTLSCEQNLNHDAMYWYRQDPGQGLRLIYYSQIVNDFQKGDIAEGYSVSREKKESFPLTVTSAQKNPTAFYLCASSIDFGITEAFFGQGTRLTVV.

Many counts were recorded for this clone. The V call is TRBV6-5, the J call TRBJ1-2; D is undetermined. V was cut by 0 bases and J by 7 bases, with 15 bases left in between. From germline, CDR1 is MNHEY and CDR2 SVGAGI. This CDR3 contains 15 residues. The CDR3 spells CASSYSSKTRAGYTF. In DNA form, the CDR3 reads TGTGCCAGCAGTTACTCCTCCAAAACGAGGGCTGGCTACACCTTC.

CDR3 region: CASSDLGQGAASGELFF. The DNA for the CDR3 is TGCGCCAGCAGTGACCTCGGACAGGGGGCCGCCAGCGGGGAGCTGTTTTTT. The chain links TRBV10-1 to TRBJ2-2, with 11 bases aligning to TRBD1. The germline gives CDR1 WNHNN, CDR2 SYGVQD (reference sequence). CDR3 size: 17 residues. V was clipped by 3 bases and J by 7 bases; unmatched bases: 10.

This rearrangement joins TRBV10-3 to TRBJ1-1; 7 bases align to TRBD1. Germline V lookup: CDR1 ENHRY, CDR2 SYGVKD. V gave up 10 bases and J gave up 3 bases; unmatched junction bases: 8. This CDR3 has 13 residues. The CDR3 DNA is TGTGCCACCCACCGACAGGGTGACACTGAAGCTTTCTTT. Translation: CATHRQGDTEAFF.